The source of this TCR beta chain is a study of cytomegalovirus exposure and HLA in healthy donors. Study findings and constraints: Reports credit the classifier with highly specific, highly sensitive diagnosis of cytomegalovirus status. It was approximately 150 TCR beta chains that were listed as cytomegalovirus-associated. The study found most TCR sequences rare, yet found some public TCRs in many donors.

Regarding this clone: What it binds is unknown.

Assay used: immunoSEQ multiplex PCR; TCRdb lists only in-frame clones, some missing. The repertoire holds 75,000 to 100,000 clones, with 96% as singletons. Sample: PBMCs. This sequence originates from a man between 18 and 35 years old in good health and CMV-seronegative.

The CDR3 here is CAISGGSLTGGWVEQYF. In nucleotides, the CDR3 is TGTGCCATCAGTGGGGGTTCCCTGACAGGGGGATGGGTCGAGCAGTACTTC. The V gene is TRBV10-3, the J gene TRBJ2-7, with 9 bases fitting TRBD1. With 4 bases clipped from V and 6 bases from J, the junction kept 16 bases outside the gene matches. Germline CDR1 reads ENHRY; CDR2 reads SYGVKD. This CDR3 has 17 amino acids.